The sequence of this TCR beta chain was determined in a study of molecular identifiers for immune sequencing clone quantification. This CDR3 spans 13 amino acids. Per the germline V gene, CDR1 is SGHDT and CDR2 is YYEEEE. The V and J ends lost 2 bases and 2 bases respectively, with 8 bases between them. This clonotype was detected many times. MiXCR, run by TCRdb on the PCR reads, gives a single entry per CDR3 protein. This table holds 97,000 or so distinct CDR3 sequences, about 24% found once. The receptor was isolated from a human donor in good health. Some libraries in this study had Jurkat cell RNA spiked in. The sequencing input was naive CD8+ T cells from blood, with Jurkat cell RNA spiked in. Subset here: FACS-sorted CD8+CD4-CCR7+CD45RA+ naive T cells. V gene TRBV5-6 combines with J gene TRBJ2-7; D remains unclear. CDR3 sequence: CASSFQETYEQYF. CDR3 bases: TGTGCCAGCAGCTTCCAGGAGACCTACGAGCAGTACTTC.